This TCR beta chain derives from a study of PD-L1 blockade in urothelial cancer. V gave up 4 bases and J gave up 0 bases, with 8 bases separating them. CDR1 and CDR2 from the germline V gene are MNHEY and SVGAGI. This CDR3 comprises 14 residues. The table came from immunoSEQ multiplex PCR; TCRdb's copy has only in-frame clones and leaves some out. The sample consists of tens of thousands of clones, around 86% of them appearing once. This clone has a single count. Patients each gave 1 to 8 samples, pretreatment and on-treatment. The gene calls are TRBV6-5 and TRBJ2-3; maybe TRBD2 (5 bases). The source is a man aged 45-65 years with urothelial cancer. The sequenced sample was PBMCs, obtained around atezolizumab (anti-PD-L1) treatment. The CDR3 protein is CASSSWTSTDTQYF. In DNA form, the CDR3 reads TGTGCCAGCAGTTCTTGGACTAGCACAGATACGCAGTATTTT.